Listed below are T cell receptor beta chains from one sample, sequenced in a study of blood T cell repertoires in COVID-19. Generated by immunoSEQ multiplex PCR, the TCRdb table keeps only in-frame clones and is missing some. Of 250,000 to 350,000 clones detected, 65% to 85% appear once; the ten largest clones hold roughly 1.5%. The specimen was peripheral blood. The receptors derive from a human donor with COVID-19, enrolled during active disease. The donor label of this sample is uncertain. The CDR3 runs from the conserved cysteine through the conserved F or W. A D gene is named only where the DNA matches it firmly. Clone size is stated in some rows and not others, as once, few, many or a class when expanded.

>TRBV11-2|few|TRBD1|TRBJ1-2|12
TGTGCCAGCAGCTTGACAGGGGAAGGCTACACCTTC
CASSLTGEGYTF
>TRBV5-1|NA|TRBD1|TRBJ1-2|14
TGCGCCAGCAGCCGTTCCGACAGGGTACGGGGCTACACCTTC
CASSRSDRVRGYTF
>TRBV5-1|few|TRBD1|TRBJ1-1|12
TGCGCCAGCAGCTTCGGACAGGCCCTGCGGGTCTTT
CASSFGQALRVF
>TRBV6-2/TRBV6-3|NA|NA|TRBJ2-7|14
TGTGCCAGCAGTTACCCCGGGCCCCGCGGGGAGCAGTACTTC
CASSYPGPRGEQYF
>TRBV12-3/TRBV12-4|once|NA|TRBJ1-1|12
TGTGCCAGCACTCCTGGGAGGACTGAAGCTTTCTTT
CASTPGRTEAFF
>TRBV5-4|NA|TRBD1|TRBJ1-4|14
TGTGCCAGCAGCCCGGGACAGGGTGGAGAACAACTGTTTTTT
CASSPGQGGEQLFF
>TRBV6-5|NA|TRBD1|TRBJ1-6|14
TGTGCCAGCCGGGACAGAAAGTATAATTCACCCCTCCACTTT
CASRDRKYNSPLHF
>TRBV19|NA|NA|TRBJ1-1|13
TGTGCCAGTAGTATTGCGGCGAACACTGAAGCTTTCTTT
CASSIAANTEAFF
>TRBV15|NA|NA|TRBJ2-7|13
TGTGCCACCAGCACCCTGGACTTCTACGAGCAGTACTTC
CATSTLDFYEQYF
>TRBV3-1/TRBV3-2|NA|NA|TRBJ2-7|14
TGTGCCAGCAGCCAAGATTGGCCAGCGACGAGCCCGTACTTC
CASSQDWPATSPYF
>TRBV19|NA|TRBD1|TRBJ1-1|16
TGTGCCAGTAGTATAGCAGGAGGCAGGGGGATTTCTGAAGCTTTCTTT
CASSIAGGRGISEAFF
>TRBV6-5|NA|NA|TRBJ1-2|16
TGTGCCAGCAGTTACCGTTCCACAGGAGTTGGGAACGGCTACACCTTC
CASSYRSTGVGNGYTF
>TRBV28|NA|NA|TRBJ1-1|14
TGTGCCAGCTGTCCGAGGAACATGAACACTGAAGCTTTCTTT
CASCPRNMNTEAFF
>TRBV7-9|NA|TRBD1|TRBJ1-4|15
TGTGCCAGCAGCTCTACAGGGGGCCCTAACGAAAAACTGTTTTTT
CASSSTGGPNEKLFF
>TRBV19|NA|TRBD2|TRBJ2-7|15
TGTGCCAGTAGTAGCCCAGCGGGAGGGTCCTACGAGCAGTACTTC
CASSSPAGGSYEQYF
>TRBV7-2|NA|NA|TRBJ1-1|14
TGTGCCAGCAGCTTAAGTTTAGTAACTGCTGAAGCTTTCTTT
CASSLSLVTAEAFF
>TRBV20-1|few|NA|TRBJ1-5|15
TGCAGTGCTAGTATTTTCACAGCCACCGATCAGCCCCAGCATTTT
CSASIFTATDQPQHF
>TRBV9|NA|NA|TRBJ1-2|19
TGTGCCAGCAGCGTAGGGCCCACACTTCAGGGGCGAATTCTCTATGGCTACACCTTC
CASSVGPTLQGRILYGYTF
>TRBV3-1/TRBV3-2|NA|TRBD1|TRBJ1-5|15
TGTGCCAGCAGCCTCACAGGGGACGCGGATCAGCCCCAGCATTTT
CASSLTGDADQPQHF
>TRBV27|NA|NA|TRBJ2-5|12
TGTGCCAGCACACGTCCTGAGGAGACCCAGTACTTC
CASTRPEETQYF
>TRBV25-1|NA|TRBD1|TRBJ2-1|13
TGTGCCAGTCTCGGGACAGATTACAATGAGCAGTTCTTC
CASLGTDYNEQFF
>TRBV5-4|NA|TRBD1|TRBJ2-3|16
TGTGCCAGCAGCTCGCCCGACAGGGGATGGGCAGATACGCAGTATTTT
CASSSPDRGWADTQYF